A single sample gave rise to the 13 T cell receptor beta chains below, sequenced in a study of blood T cells in healthy people across ages. The use of a sample-barcoded 5' primer and a J-beta primer mix characterized a second PCR of roughly 6 to 11 cycles. TCRdb recomputed calls from the 5' RACE reads with MiXCR, one row per CDR3 protein. The sample lists 540,000 or so distinct CDR3 sequences, roughly 43% occurring once. Specimen: blood. The origin of the receptors is an older man in good health.

In the case of this clonotype: Sequence at one end of the junction differs from germline and may be a read error. The chain employs TRBV7-6 and TRBJ2-7; TRBD1 matches at 9 bases. Per germline, CDR1 SGHVS and CDR2 FNYEAQ. There are 14 residues in the CDR3. The CDR3 loop is CVSSFKQGAHEQYF. CDR3 nucleotide sequence: TGTGTCAGCAGCTTTAAACAGGGGGCTCACGAGCAGTACTTC. Drawing the rest from reference TRBV7-6 and TRBJ2-7, the complete variable domain is GAGVSQSPRYKVTKRGQDVALRCDPISGHVSLYWYRQALGQGPEFLTYFNYEAQQDKSGLPNDRFSAERPEGSISTLTIQRTEQRDSAMYRCVSSFKQGAHEQYFGPGTRLTVT.

This clonotype has just one count. CDR3 amino acids: CASSSYPANYNEQFF. CDR3 sequence (DNA): TGTGCCAGCAGCTCCTATCCAGCCAACTACAATGAGCAGTTCTTC. The chain uses TRBV7-3 and TRBJ2-1; D gene uncertain. Deletions cut 4 bases from V and 3 bases from J, with 13 bases between. The germline gives CDR1 SGHTA, CDR2 FQGTGA. This CDR3 region has 15 residues.

This clonotype was detected a few times. The rearrangement links TRBV20-1 to TRBJ2-3, with 9 bases that match TRBD2. This CDR3 spans 15 amino acids. The trim removed 6 bases at V and 3 bases at J, leaving 10 bases unmatched. The V gene's germline CDR1 is DFQATT and CDR2 SNEGSKA (reference sequence). CDR3: CSAVSGSLGTDTQYF. The DNA for the CDR3 is TGCAGTGCAGTTAGCGGGAGTCTTGGGACAGATACGCAGTATTTT.

This clonotype came up many times. The V gene is TRBV6-5, the J gene TRBJ2-1, with 10 bases lining up with TRBD2. Germline-derived CDR1 and CDR2 are MNHEY and SVGAGI. The CDR3 has 16 amino acids. V lost 5 bases and J lost 2; bases outside the gene matches: 6. In DNA form, the CDR3 reads TGTGCCAGCAGTATGGATCTAGCGGGAGCCTACAATGAGCAGTTCTTC. Residues: CASSMDLAGAYNEQFF.

This chain joins TRBV18 and TRBJ2-1; D remains ambiguous. This CDR3 has 14 amino acids. V lost 3 bases, J lost 6 bases, and 12 bases lay in between. Germline CDR1 and CDR2: KGHSH and LQKENI. The CDR3 coding sequence is TGTGCCAGCTCACCTGCCATACGCGCCAATGAGCAGTTCTTC. This codes for CASSPAIRANEQFF.

The chain combines TRBV7-2 with TRBJ2-5, with D perhaps matching TRBD2 (5 bases). Between the trimmed V and J ends, which lost 5 bases and 5 bases, there was a span of 15 bases. This CDR3 has 14 residues. Germline V gene sequence: CDR1 SGHTA, CDR2 FQGNSA. CDR3 in DNA: TGTGCCAGCAGCCCGCCGGGGTTACGGGAGACCCAGTACTTC. Its protein product is CASSPPGLRETQYF.

The rearrangement joins TRBV6-1 to TRBJ2-1, with D possibly being TRBD2 (6 bases). Trimming took off 10 bases at V and 3 bases at J, with 19 bases between the two ends. In germline, CDR1 is MNHNS, CDR2 SASEGT. There are 15 residues in the CDR3. The CDR3 loop reads CATAWPTSSYNEQFF. Written as DNA, the CDR3 is TGTGCCACGGCCTGGCCGACTAGTAGCTACAATGAGCAGTTCTTC.

This clonotype appeared many times. This chain links TRBV5-1 with TRBJ2-5, with 7 bases matching TRBD1. CDR3 length equals 15 residues. CDR1 is SGHRS, CDR2 YFSETQ, per germline. The trim removed 0 bases at V and 5 bases at J, leaving 7 bases unmatched. The CDR3 loop reads CASSLGQGDLETQYF. CDR3 nucleotide sequence: TGCGCCAGCAGCTTGGGACAGGGTGACTTGGAGACCCAGTACTTC.

V usage is TRBV12-3 or TRBV12-4 and J usage is TRBJ2-4, with no clear D. This CDR3 comprises 12 residues. Trimming cost V 5 bases and J 10 bases, with 12 bases left between them. The CDR3 is CASSDDLWIQYF. DNA of the CDR3: TGTGCCAGCAGTGACGACCTGTGGATTCAGTACTTC.

The genes are TRBV20-1 and TRBJ1-5; TRBD1 aligns across 7 bases. This CDR3 is 14 amino acids long. The germline V gene encodes CDR1 DFQATT and CDR2 SNEGSKA (reference sequence). Unmatched junction bases numbered 10, after V lost 5 bases and J lost 6 bases. Here the CDR3 reads CSASDREGGQPQHF. CDR3 sequence (DNA): TGCAGTGCTTCCGACAGGGAAGGGGGTCAGCCCCAGCATTTT.

Ten or more counts support this clonotype. This sequence joins TRBV7-9 and TRBJ1-1; a weak D match, TRBD1 (5 bases). The germline V gene has CDR1 SEHNR and CDR2 FQNEAQ (reference sequence). The CDR3 is 14 residues long. The V and J ends lost 3 bases and 1 base respectively, with 9 bases between them. The CDR3 sequence: CASSLGGRNTEAFF. The CDR3, as DNA: TGTGCCAGCAGCTTGGGGGGGAGGAACACTGAAGCTTTCTTT.

The genes are TRBV7-2 and TRBJ2-2; D gene uncertain. CDR1 SGHTA and CDR2 FQGNSA come from the germline V gene. Deletions cut 2 bases from V and 6 bases from J, with 10 bases between. CDR3 length: 14 residues. CDR3 DNA sequence: TGTGCCAGCAGCTTACGCAGGTCCCCCGGGGAGCTGTTTTTT. This codes for CASSLRRSPGELFF.

This clonotype occurred a few times. This chain uses TRBV4-2 with TRBJ2-1; 9 nucleotides match TRBD2. The CDR3 extends over 14 amino acids. Germline-derived CDR1 and CDR2 are LGHNA and YNFKEQ. Trimming removed 4 bases from V and 5 bases from J; junction bases left unmatched: 3. CDR3: CASSLAGVDNEQFF. Written as DNA, the CDR3 is TGTGCCAGCAGCCTAGCGGGAGTCGACAATGAGCAGTTCTTC.